The clone carrying this T cell receptor beta chain was picked up many times. Antigen: not known. Busulfan-fludarabine conditioning, marrow transplant, and cyclophosphamide on days +3 and +4 were administered. The record originates from a study of T cells after posttransplantation cyclophosphamide. Study-wide points: Donor-recipient repertoire similarity was low at 1-2 months, rising over year one. Recipient CMV seropositivity and CMV reactivation strongly tracked TRB clonality.

The V gene lost 5 bases and the J gene lost 6 bases, with 8 bases spanning the gap. The CDR3 has 12 amino acids. The germline V gene encodes CDR1 MGHDK and CDR2 SYGVNS. This table comes from immunoSEQ multiplex PCR, and its TCRdb copy is limited to in-frame clones, with some not included. The table lists around 2,900 clones, with no singletons. The sequenced sample was PBMCs, obtained after allogeneic stem cell transplant with posttransplant cyclophosphamide. This clonotype was sampled from a female patient in her 60s who received an allogeneic stem cell transplant from a related donor and was CMV-positive. The graft donor may have given rise to some T cells. This chain connects TRBV25-1 to TRBJ2-1; D not resolved. The CDR3 nucleotides read TGTGCCAGCAGTTTCTCGGGCAATGAGCAGTTCTTC. Residues: CASSFSGNEQFF.